Given below is one TCR beta chain in context. Its antigen remains unidentified. This specimen comes from a study of T cell responses to AZD1222 COVID-19 vaccine. Libraries were prepared by immunoSEQ multiplex PCR; TCRdb keeps only in-frame clonotypes and omits some of them. The data contain some 99,000 clones, about 85% of them singletons. Study conclusions and caveats: Donors skewed white British and female; clonal diversity was possibly underestimated.

Source: peripheral blood, taken on day 0 of AZD1222 vaccination. This TCR derives from an adult in good health.

Here the CDR3 reads CASSLTGEWDTGELFF. In nucleotides, the CDR3 is TGTGCCAGCAGTCTAACGGGCGAATGGGACACCGGGGAGCTGTTTTTT. The V gene is TRBV27, the J gene TRBJ2-2; D is undetermined. Deletions cut 5 bases from V and 3 bases from J, with 16 bases between. Looked up from germline, CDR1 is MNHEY and CDR2 is SMNVEV (reference sequence). The CDR3 length is 16 residues.